This is a list of T cell receptor beta chains from one sample in a study of cytomegalovirus exposure and HLA in healthy donors. This table comes from immunoSEQ multiplex PCR, and its TCRdb copy is limited to in-frame clones, with some not included. The table has 150,000 to 200,000 clones, more than 70% seen once. Sample: PBMCs. The source is a male donor in good health and CMV-seronegative. Each CDR3 is given with its conserved first and last residue. A D gene is named only where the DNA matches it firmly. The size field is filled for only some rows; it gives once, few, many or a size class.

TRBV9	-	TRBJ2-3	-	CASNGGPSTDTQYF	TGTGCCAGCAACGGCGGCCCCAGCACAGATACGCAGTATTTT
TRBV11-2	-	TRBJ2-7	-	CASRDISYEQYF	TGTGCCAGCAGGGACATCTCCTACGAGCAGTACTTC
TRBV9	-	TRBJ2-2	-	CASNQRGGIGELFF	TGTGCCAGCAACCAGAGGGGGGGGATCGGGGAGCTGTTTTTT
TRBV5-1	TRBD2	TRBJ2-7	-	CASSTGGPISSYEQYF	TGCGCCAGCAGCACGGGGGGGCCTATTTCTTCCTACGAGCAGTACTTC
TRBV13	TRBD1	TRBJ2-7	-	CASRGQGNYEQYF	TGTGCCAGCAGGGGACAGGGAAACTACGAGCAGTACTTC
TRBV2	-	TRBJ2-3	-	CASSGQVVDTQYF	TGTGCCAGCAGTGGTCAGGTGGTGGATACGCAGTATTTT
TRBV9	-	TRBJ1-3	-	CASSDRHSSGNTIYF	TGTGCCAGCAGCGACCGCCACAGCTCTGGAAACACCATATATTTT
TRBV19	-	TRBJ2-2	-	CASSTHGPRTGELFF	TGTGCCAGTAGTACCCACGGTCCCCGCACCGGGGAGCTGTTTTTT
TRBV4-1	TRBD1	TRBJ1-4	few	CASSQSGQGMIEKLFF	TGCGCCAGCAGCCAATCGGGACAGGGGATGATTGAAAAACTGTTTTTT
TRBV4-2	TRBD2	TRBJ2-1	-	CASSTRTSGSLNEQFF	TGTGCCAGCAGCACTCGGACTAGCGGGAGTTTGAATGAGCAGTTCTTC
TRBV9	-	TRBJ2-3	-	CASSVTESTDTQYF	TGTGCCAGCAGCGTAACAGAGAGCACAGATACGCAGTATTTT
TRBV10-3	-	TRBJ1-3	-	CANGGGASGNTIYF	TGTGCCAACGGGGGGGGCGCATCTGGAAACACCATATATTTT
TRBV13	TRBD2	TRBJ2-3	-	CASSLKVLAGGQYRSADTQYF	TGTGCCAGCAGCTTAAAGGTTCTAGCGGGGGGACAGTACAGATCGGCAGATACGCAGTATTTT
TRBV5-8	-	TRBJ2-7	-	CASSLYYEQYF	TGTGCCAGCAGCCTGTACTACGAGCAGTACTTC
TRBV11-2	-	TRBJ1-1	-	CASSLGLREKTTEAFF	TGTGCCAGCAGCTTAGGACTCAGGGAAAAGACCACTGAAGCTTTCTTT
TRBV7-3	-	TRBJ1-1	-	CASSRGNTEAFF	TGTGCCAGCAGCAGGGGGAACACTGAAGCTTTCTTT
TRBV19	TRBD1	TRBJ2-2	-	CASSGDREGAGELFF	TGTGCCAGTAGTGGGGACAGGGAAGGGGCCGGGGAGCTGTTTTTT
TRBV5-1	TRBD1	TRBJ2-7	-	CASSFADRALYEQYF	TGCGCCAGCAGCTTTGCTGACAGGGCCCTCTACGAGCAGTACTTC
TRBV28	TRBD2	TRBJ2-1	-	CASSLYGLVNEQFF	TGTGCCAGCAGTCTCTATGGACTAGTCAATGAGCAGTTCTTC
TRBV19	TRBD1	TRBJ1-2	-	CASSSRQGLYGYTF	TGTGCCAGTAGTTCCCGACAGGGACTCTATGGCTACACCTTC
TRBV5-6	-	TRBJ2-7	-	CASSLTGYSYEQYF	TGTGCCAGCAGCTTGACAGGGTACTCCTACGAGCAGTACTTC
TRBV9	-	TRBJ1-5	-	CASSSRANQPQHF	TGTGCCAGCAGCTCGCGGGCCAATCAGCCCCAGCATTTT
TRBV5-1	TRBD1	TRBJ2-3	-	CASSFSTGPGATDTQYF	TGCGCCAGCAGCTTTTCGACAGGGCCTGGAGCCACAGATACGCAGTATTTT
TRBV10-3	TRBD2	TRBJ2-7	-	CAAGTSGFKEQYF	TGTGCCGCAGGGACTAGCGGGTTCAAGGAGCAGTACTTC
TRBV11-2	TRBD1	TRBJ2-5	-	CASSSLTGAETQYF	TGTGCCAGCAGCTCCTTGACAGGGGCAGAGACCCAGTACTTC
TRBV10-2	-	TRBJ1-5	few	CASSDQAGNQPQHF	TGCGCCAGCAGTGACCAGGCTGGCAATCAGCCCCAGCATTTT
TRBV7-2	TRBD1	TRBJ1-4	few	CASNSDRANEKLFF	TGTGCCAGCAACTCGGACAGGGCTAATGAAAAACTGTTTTTT
TRBV7-3	-	TRBJ2-1	-	CASSLGGKNEQFF	TGTGCCAGCAGCTTAGGCGGTAAGAATGAGCAGTTCTTC
TRBV2	TRBD2	TRBJ2-5	few	CASSVGLAGEETQYF	TGTGCCAGCAGCGTGGGACTAGCGGGAGAAGAGACCCAGTACTTC
TRBV4-1	TRBD1	TRBJ1-3	-	CASSPGQGATGNTIYF	TGCGCCAGCAGCCCGGGACAGGGGGCAACGGGAAACACCATATATTTT
TRBV6-1	TRBD1	TRBJ1-4	few	CAINRGQGNEKLFF	TGTGCCATCAACCGGGGACAGGGTAATGAAAAACTGTTTTTT
TRBV7-9	-	TRBJ1-5	-	CASSSGDRNQPQHF	TGTGCCAGCAGCTCAGGGGACCGGAATCAGCCCCAGCATTTT
TRBV5-1	TRBD2	TRBJ2-3	-	CASSWGTSGDRADTQYF	TGCGCCAGCAGCTGGGGGACTAGCGGGGACAGGGCAGATACGCAGTATTTT
TRBV28	TRBD1	TRBJ1-1	-	CASRLPGQGGPEAFF	TGTGCCAGCAGACTCCCGGGACAGGGTGGTCCTGAAGCTTTCTTT
TRBV9	-	TRBJ2-5	-	CASSVGRGDQETQYF	TGTGCCAGCAGCGTAGGGAGGGGTGACCAAGAGACCCAGTACTTC
TRBV9	-	TRBJ2-2	-	CASSPRTPNTGELFF	TGTGCCAGCAGCCCGCGGACTCCGAACACCGGGGAGCTGTTTTTT
TRBV4-1	TRBD2	TRBJ2-7	few	CASSREGAYEQYF	TGCGCCAGCAGCCGGGAGGGCGCCTACGAGCAGTACTTC
TRBV5-8	-	TRBJ1-5	-	CASSLRQDSNQPQHF	TGTGCCAGCAGCTTGAGACAGGATAGCAATCAGCCCCAGCATTTT
TRBV10-3	TRBD2	TRBJ2-1	-	CAISASGTGYNEQFF	TGTGCCATCAGTGCTAGCGGGACGGGATACAATGAGCAGTTCTTC
TRBV6-4	TRBD2	TRBJ2-1	-	CASSDYSGRGGNEQFF	TGTGCCAGCAGTGACTACAGCGGGAGGGGGGGCAATGAGCAGTTCTTC
TRBV18	TRBD1	TRBJ1-5	few	CASSLVPGQGRWPQHF	TGTGCCAGCTCACTCGTACCGGGACAGGGAAGGTGGCCCCAGCATTTT
TRBV27	TRBD1	TRBJ1-1	-	CASSMGTGDYTEAFF	TGTGCCAGCAGCATGGGGACAGGGGATTACACTGAAGCTTTCTTT
TRBV25-1	TRBD1	TRBJ2-4	-	CASGDRGNIQYF	TGTGCCAGCGGGGACAGGGGGAACATTCAGTACTTC
TRBV9	TRBD1	TRBJ2-7	-	CASSASTGNEQYF	TGTGCCAGCAGCGCCTCGACAGGGAACGAGCAGTACTTC
TRBV5-6	-	TRBJ2-3	-	CASSLGSLDTQYF	TGTGCCAGCAGCTTGGGCAGTTTAGATACGCAGTATTTT
TRBV7-9	TRBD1	TRBJ2-7	-	CASSPKPETGNYEQYF	TGTGCCAGCAGCCCCAAACCCGAGACAGGGAACTACGAGCAGTACTTC
TRBV5-1	TRBD1	TRBJ1-1	few	CASSRRTGRTEAFF	TGCGCCAGCAGCCGGCGGACAGGGCGCACTGAAGCTTTCTTT
TRBV18	TRBD2	TRBJ2-7	-	CASSPPKRGVSYEQYF	TGTGCCAGCTCACCACCTAAGCGGGGGGTCTCCTACGAGCAGTACTTC
TRBV28	-	TRBJ1-5	-	CGSGGADQPQHF	TGTGGTTCGGGGGGGGCCGATCAGCCCCAGCATTTT
TRBV5-1	-	TRBJ2-7	-	CTSSVGQNYEQYF	TGCACCAGCAGCGTTGGACAGAACTACGAGCAGTACTTC
TRBV7-6	-	TRBJ1-6	once	CASSFQGSNSPLHF	TGTGCCAGCAGCTTCCAGGGGTCTAATTCACCCCTCCACTTT
TRBV5-6	TRBD1	TRBJ1-4	-	CASSSGQRQEKLFF	TGTGCCAGCAGCTCGGGACAGAGGCAAGAAAAACTGTTTTTT
TRBV4-1	TRBD2	TRBJ2-3	-	CASSQNGGSTDTQYF	TGCGCCAGCAGCCAAAACGGGGGGTCCACAGATACGCAGTATTTT